This T cell receptor beta chain was sequenced during a study of read filtering for tumor transcriptome and immune sequencing. Study results and limitations: Even smaller IR-seq throughput identified most shared clonotypes.

The CDR3 runs 19 residues. The germline CDR1 and CDR2 sequences are DFQATT and SNEGSKA (reference sequence). V lost 3 bases to trimming and J lost 2 bases; unmatched junction nucleotides: 10. This clonotype appeared many times. The target antigen is unknown. Every patient had bone marrow sampled while the disease was active. Molecular barcoded adaptors covering alpha/delta and beta/gamma chains were used on 400 to 450 ng RNA. TCRdb analysed the reads with MiXCR anew, one entry per CDR3 protein. Of tens of thousands of distinct CDR3 sequences listed, roughly a fifth are singletons. The chain recombines TRBV20-1 with TRBJ2-1; the match to TRBD2 covers 16 bases. The source is a donor at least 40 years old with multiple myeloma. Sequencing was done on a sample of a population of CD138-negative cells sorted from bone marrow. The CDR3 reads CSARTGTSGGAWPYNEQFF. The CDR3 nucleotides read TGCAGTGCTAGGACCGGGACTAGCGGGGGGGCTTGGCCCTACAATGAGCAGTTCTTC.